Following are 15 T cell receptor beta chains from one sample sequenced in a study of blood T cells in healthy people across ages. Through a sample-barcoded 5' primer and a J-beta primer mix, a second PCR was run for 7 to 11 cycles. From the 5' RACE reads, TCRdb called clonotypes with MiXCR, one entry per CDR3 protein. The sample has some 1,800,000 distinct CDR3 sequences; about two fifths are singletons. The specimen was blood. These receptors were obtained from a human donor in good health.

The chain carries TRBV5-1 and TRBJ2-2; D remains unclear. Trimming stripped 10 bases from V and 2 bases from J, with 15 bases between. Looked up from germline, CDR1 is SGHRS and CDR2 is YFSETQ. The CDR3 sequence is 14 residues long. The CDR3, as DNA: TGCGCCGCCAAACCGGGCCCCAACACCGGGGAGCTGTTTTTT. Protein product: CAAKPGPNTGELFF.

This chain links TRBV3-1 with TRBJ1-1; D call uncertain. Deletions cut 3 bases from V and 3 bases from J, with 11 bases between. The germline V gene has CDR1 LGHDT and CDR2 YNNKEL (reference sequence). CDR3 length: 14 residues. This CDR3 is CASSHGLSDTEAFF. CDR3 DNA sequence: TGTGCCAGCAGCCACGGACTGTCGGACACTGAAGCTTTCTTT.

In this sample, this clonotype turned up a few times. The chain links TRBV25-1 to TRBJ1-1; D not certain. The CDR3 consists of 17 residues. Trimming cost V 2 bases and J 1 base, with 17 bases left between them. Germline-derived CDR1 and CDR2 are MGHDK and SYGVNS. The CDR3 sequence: CASSEVFRVGANTEAFF. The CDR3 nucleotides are TGTGCCAGCAGTGAAGTCTTCCGGGTAGGAGCGAACACTGAAGCTTTCTTT.

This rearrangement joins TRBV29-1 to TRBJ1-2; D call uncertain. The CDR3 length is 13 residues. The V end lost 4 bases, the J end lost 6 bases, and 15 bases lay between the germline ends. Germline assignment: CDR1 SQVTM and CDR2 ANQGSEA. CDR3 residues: CSVAIGMSNGYTF. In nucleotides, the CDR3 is TGCAGCGTTGCTATAGGGATGTCCAATGGCTACACCTTC.

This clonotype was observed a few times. This CDR3 reads CASSLVPGSAFTDTQYF. The CDR3 DNA follows: TGCGCCAGCAGCTTGGTACCCGGGTCGGCGTTCACAGATACGCAGTATTTT. The chain links TRBV5-1 to TRBJ2-3; D is unresolved. Germline CDR1 SGHRS, CDR2 YFSETQ. CDR3 size: 17 residues. V was cut by 0 bases and J by 2 bases, with 16 bases left in between. The variable domain in full, completed from reference TRBV5-1 and TRBJ2-3, reads KAGVTQTPRYLIKTRGQQVTLSCSPISGHRSVSWYQQTPGQGLQFLFEYFSETQRNKGNFPGRFSGRQFSNSRSEMNVSTLELGDSALYLCASSLVPGSAFTDTQYFGPGTRLTVL.

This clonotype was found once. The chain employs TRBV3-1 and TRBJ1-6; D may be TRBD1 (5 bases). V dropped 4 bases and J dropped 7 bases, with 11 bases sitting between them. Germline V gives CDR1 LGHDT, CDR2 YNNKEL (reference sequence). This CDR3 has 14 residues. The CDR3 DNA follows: TGTGCCAGCAGCCCGACAGCAACAAATTCACCCCTCCACTTT. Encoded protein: CASSPTATNSPLHF.

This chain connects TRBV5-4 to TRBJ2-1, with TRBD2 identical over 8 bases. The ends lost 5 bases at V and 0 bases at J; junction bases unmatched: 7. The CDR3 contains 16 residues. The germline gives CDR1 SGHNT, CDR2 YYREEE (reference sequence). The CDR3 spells CASSWGGGSSYNEQFF. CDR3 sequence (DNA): TGTGCCAGCAGTTGGGGCGGGGGGAGCTCCTACAATGAGCAGTTCTTC.

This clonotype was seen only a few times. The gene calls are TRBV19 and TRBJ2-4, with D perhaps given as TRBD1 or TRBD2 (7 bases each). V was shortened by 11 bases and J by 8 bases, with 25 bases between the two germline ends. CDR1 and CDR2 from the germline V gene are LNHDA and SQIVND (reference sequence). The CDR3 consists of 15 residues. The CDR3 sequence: CARSRALTGRDIQYF. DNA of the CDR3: TGTGCCCGCTCCCGGGCTTTGACAGGGAGGGACATTCAGTACTTC. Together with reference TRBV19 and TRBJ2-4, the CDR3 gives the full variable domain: DGGITQSPKYLFRKEGQNVTLSCEQNLNHDAMYWYRQDPGQGLRLIYYSQIVNDFQKGDIAEGYSVSREKKESFPLTVTSAQKNPTAFYLCARSRALTGRDIQYFGAGTRLSVL.

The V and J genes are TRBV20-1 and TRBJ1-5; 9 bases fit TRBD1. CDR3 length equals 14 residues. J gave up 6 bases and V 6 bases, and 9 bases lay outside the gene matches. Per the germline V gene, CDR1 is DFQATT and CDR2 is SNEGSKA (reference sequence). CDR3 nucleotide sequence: TGCAGTGCATTCGGGACAGGGAGGACTCAGCCCCAGCATTTT. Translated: CSAFGTGRTQPQHF.

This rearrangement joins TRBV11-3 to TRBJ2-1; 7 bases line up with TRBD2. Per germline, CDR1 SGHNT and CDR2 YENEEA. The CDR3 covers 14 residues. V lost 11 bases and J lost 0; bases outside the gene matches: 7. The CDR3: CASRAGDSYNEQFF. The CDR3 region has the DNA TGTGCCTCTCGGGCGGGGGACTCCTACAATGAGCAGTTCTTC.

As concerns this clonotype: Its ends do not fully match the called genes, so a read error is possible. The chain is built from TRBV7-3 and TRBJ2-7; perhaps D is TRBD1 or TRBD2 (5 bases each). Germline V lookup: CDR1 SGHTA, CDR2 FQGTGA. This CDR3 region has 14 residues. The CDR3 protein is CASSRDGSSCEQYF. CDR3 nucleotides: TGTGCCAGCAGCCGGGACGGAAGCTCCTGCGAGCAGTACTTC.

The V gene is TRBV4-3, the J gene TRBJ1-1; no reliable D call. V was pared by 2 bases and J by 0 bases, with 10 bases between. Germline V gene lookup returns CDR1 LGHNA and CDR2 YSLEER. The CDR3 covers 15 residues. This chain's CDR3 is CASSQNMGLNTEAFF. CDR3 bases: TGCGCCAGCAGCCAAAATATGGGTTTGAACACTGAAGCTTTCTTT.

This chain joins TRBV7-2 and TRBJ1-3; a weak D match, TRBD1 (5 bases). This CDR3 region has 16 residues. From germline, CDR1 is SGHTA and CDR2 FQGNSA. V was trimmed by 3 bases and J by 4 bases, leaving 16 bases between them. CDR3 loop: CASSLGGIKAGNTIYF. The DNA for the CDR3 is TGTGCCAGCAGCTTGGGGGGTATTAAAGCGGGAAACACCATATATTTT.

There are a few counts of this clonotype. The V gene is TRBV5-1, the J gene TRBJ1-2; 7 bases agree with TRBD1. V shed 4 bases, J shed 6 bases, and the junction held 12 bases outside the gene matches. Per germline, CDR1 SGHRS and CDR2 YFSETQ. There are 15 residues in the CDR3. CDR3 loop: CASSPNQGVVDGYTF. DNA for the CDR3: TGCGCCAGCAGCCCCAACCAGGGGGTCGTTGATGGCTACACCTTC.

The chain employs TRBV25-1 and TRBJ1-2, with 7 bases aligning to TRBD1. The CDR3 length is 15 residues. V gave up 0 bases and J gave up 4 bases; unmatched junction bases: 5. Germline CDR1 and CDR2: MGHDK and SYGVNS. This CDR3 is CASSEYFQGGYGYTF. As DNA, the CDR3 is TGTGCCAGCAGTGAATATTTCCAGGGGGGCTATGGCTACACCTTC.